Presented here are 17 T cell receptor beta chains from one specimen sequenced in a study of regulatory T cells in long-lasting Graves disease. Arm-PCR of CDR3 regions and iRepertoire HTBI primers were the basis on which TCR beta libraries were built. TCRdb fed the multiplex PCR reads into MiXCR, producing one record per CDR3 protein. The repertoire consists of more than 300,000 distinct CDR3 sequences, with 15% to 17% occurring once and the leading ten covering about 20%. The time point is: newly diagnosed GD, antithyroid drugs for less than 3 months. PBMC-extracted RNA yielded the TCR library. The sequenced sample was peripheral blood mononuclear cells (PBMCs), obtained at new diagnosis, from a patient treated with antithyroid drugs. The receptor source for this set is a female donor with Graves disease.

This clonotype was seen ten or more times. The chain uses TRBV20-1 and TRBJ1-1, with 8 bases aligning to TRBD1. V lost 2 bases and J lost 1; bases outside the gene matches: 3. The CDR3 is 14 residues long. Germline values: CDR1 DFQATT, CDR2 SNEGSKA (reference sequence). In DNA, the CDR3 is TGCAGTGCTAGACTTCAGGGGGCGAACACTGAAGCTTTCTTT. Its translation: CSARLQGANTEAFF.

There are many counts of this clonotype. The rearrangement joins TRBV28 to TRBJ2-7; weak D call: TRBD1 (5 bases). With 3 bases removed from V and 3 bases from J, the gap between germline ends came to 9 bases. The germline V gene encodes CDR1 MDHEN and CDR2 SYDVKM. The CDR3 runs to 13 residues. The CDR3 region is CASSFGRVYEQYF. The DNA of the CDR3 is TGTGCCAGCAGTTTTGGCAGGGTCTACGAGCAGTACTTC.

This clonotype came up a few times. A far larger clone is one nucleotide away, so this likely arose from a read error. The chain employs TRBV12-3 or TRBV12-4 and TRBJ1-1, with a possible D match to TRBD1 (6 bases). V lost 5 bases to trimming and J lost 3 bases, with 7 bases between them. CDR3 length equals 12 residues. The CDR3 DNA reads as TGTGCCAGCAGTCAGGGGTACACTGAAGCTTTCTTT. Its protein is CASSQGYTEAFF.

This clonotype has at least ten counts. The chain couples TRBV7-2 to TRBJ2-7; TRBD2 matches 11 bases. The CDR3 runs to 16 residues. Germline values: CDR1 SGHTA, CDR2 FQGNSA. Trimming removed 4 bases from V and 2 bases from J; junction bases left unmatched: 7. CDR3 nucleotide sequence: TGTGCCAGCAGCTCATCTAGCGGGAGGATGACCTACGAGCAGTACTTC. Its protein product is CASSSSSGRMTYEQYF.

The rearrangement joins TRBV6-2 or TRBV6-3 to TRBJ2-1; TRBD2 matches 10 bases. Looked up from germline, CDR1 is MNHEY and CDR2 is SVGEGT. V shed 7 bases and J 8 bases; nucleotides not matched to a gene: 8. The CDR3 is made up of 14 amino acids. The CDR3 is CASMLAGDLYEQFF. The DNA for the CDR3 is TGTGCCAGCATGCTAGCGGGAGACCTCTATGAGCAGTTCTTC.

This clonotype was recorded a few times. This is likely a read error, given that the CDR3 carries no conserved phenylalanine or tryptophan at its end. This chain joins TRBV28 and TRBJ2-1; D might be TRBD1 or TRBD2, each matching 5 bases. Germline V gives CDR1 MDHEN, CDR2 SYDVKM. This CDR3 spans 18 amino acids. V lost 2 bases and J lost 1, with 18 bases in between. The CDR3 protein is CASSLRGGLTRSYNEQFL. DNA of the CDR3: TGTGCCAGCAGTTTAAGGGGTGGACTTACCAGATCCTACAATGAGCAGTTCCTC.

This clonotype was detected ten times or more. The chain uses TRBV20-1 and TRBJ2-1; possible D gene TRBD2, 6 bases. Between the trimmed V and J ends, which lost 0 bases and 1 base, there was a span of 10 bases. This CDR3 has 15 residues. The germline V gene has CDR1 DFQATT and CDR2 SNEGSKA (reference sequence). CDR3 DNA: TGCAGTGCTAGAGAAGCGGGCCAATCCTACAATGAGCAGTTCTTC. Translation: CSAREAGQSYNEQFF.

Comments on this clonotype: The junction shows a germline mismatch at one end, possibly a read error. V gene TRBV6-1 combines with J gene TRBJ1-2; 7 bases are shared with TRBD1. CDR3 length: 13 residues. The germline gives CDR1 MNHNS, CDR2 SASEGT. CDR3 in amino acids: CASMEGAVPPLNF. The CDR3 bases are TGTGCCAGCATGGAGGGGGCGGTCCCCCCCTTAAACTTC.

This clonotype was detected many times. This chain joins TRBV27 and TRBJ1-1; D might be TRBD1 (6 bases). Germline V CDR1 and CDR2: MNHEY, SMNVEV (reference sequence). V lost 7 bases to trimming and J lost 3 bases, with 15 bases between them. The CDR3 runs 14 residues. The CDR3 sequence is CASTTPGEYTEAFF. CDR3 bases: TGTGCCAGCACCACTCCAGGGGAATACACTGAAGCTTTCTTT.

The table lists this clonotype with a few counts. Given a much more abundant clone one base away, this may be a read error. The genes are TRBV27 and TRBJ1-4; tentative D call: TRBD1 (5 bases). Germline V gene data show CDR1 as MNHEY and CDR2 as SMNVEV (reference sequence). V lost 6 bases, J lost 8 bases, and 22 bases lay in between. CDR3 length equals 16 residues. This chain's CDR3 is CASSPDLGPAEEKLFF. Here the CDR3 DNA reads TGTGCCAGCAGCCCCGACCTGGGGCCAGCGGAAGAAAAACTGTTTTTT.

This clonotype was seen at least ten times. The CDR3 coding sequence is TGTGCCAGCAGCGTAGCCACAGGGGCTCTGGGAAACACCATATATTTT. Translated: CASSVATGALGNTIYF. J is TRBJ1-3 and V is TRBV9, with TRBD1 matching 7 bases. V gave up 0 bases and J gave up 4 bases; unmatched junction bases: 7. The CDR3 runs 16 residues. The V gene's germline CDR1 is SGDLS and CDR2 YYNGEE. Looking up the rest from reference TRBV9 and TRBJ1-3 gives the full variable domain: DSGVTQTPKHLITATGQRVTLRCSPRSGDLSVYWYQQSLDQGLQFLIQYYNGEERAKGNILERFSAQQFPDLHSELNLSSLELGDSALYFCASSVATGALGNTIYFGEGSWLTVV.

Many counts were recorded for this clonotype. The rearrangement links TRBV30 to TRBJ1-5, with unresolved D. The V end was cut by 0 bases, the J end by 0 bases, with 3 bases between. This CDR3 is built from 13 residues. Germline CDR1 and CDR2: GTSNPN and SVGIG (reference sequence). CDR3: CAWSVDSNQPQHF. In nucleotides, the CDR3 is TGTGCCTGGAGTGTGGATAGCAATCAGCCCCAGCATTTT.

V gene TRBV6-2 or TRBV6-3 combines with J gene TRBJ1-2; tentatively, D is TRBD1 (6 bases). CDR1 and CDR2 from the germline V gene are MNHEY and SVGEGT. With 4 bases removed from V and 8 bases from J, the gap between germline ends came to 14 bases. This CDR3 spans 13 amino acids. Here the CDR3 reads CASSSQTGKGYTF. CDR3 coding DNA: TGTGCCAGCAGTTCTCAAACAGGGAAGGGCTACACCTTC.

This clonotype was seen ten or more times. The V gene is TRBV6-1, the J gene TRBJ1-1; D is undetermined. The CDR3 has 14 residues. The germline V and J ends were trimmed by 10 bases and 0 bases, with 15 bases remaining between them. CDR1 and CDR2 (germline): MNHNS, SASEGT. CDR3 loop: CATLTTWMNTEAFF. The CDR3 DNA is TGTGCCACCCTCACAACCTGGATGAACACTGAAGCTTTCTTT.

This clonotype was observed many times. The chain couples TRBV13 to TRBJ1-1; unclear D gene. Trimming removed 0 bases at V and 3 bases at J, with 11 bases between. Germline-derived CDR1 and CDR2 are PRHDT and FYEKMQ (reference sequence). This CDR3 is 15 amino acids long. The CDR3 loop reads CASSLGAKMDTEAFF. The CDR3, as DNA: TGTGCCAGCAGCTTAGGAGCCAAGATGGACACTGAAGCTTTCTTT.

CDR3: CSVTPGLAGVGELFF. The CDR3 coding sequence is TGCAGCGTCACCCCGGGACTAGCGGGAGTCGGGGAGCTGTTTTTT. This chain links TRBV29-1 with TRBJ2-2, with TRBD2 matching over 14 bases. After removal of 6 bases from V and 7 bases from J, the junction contained 7 bases not matched to a gene. The germline V gene has CDR1 SQVTM and CDR2 ANQGSEA. This CDR3 is built from 15 residues.

The sample holds many counts of this clonotype. The chain carries TRBV7-3 and TRBJ2-3; 7 nucleotides align to TRBD2. V shed 3 bases, J shed 2 bases, and the junction held 5 bases outside the gene matches. This CDR3 contains 15 residues. The V gene's germline CDR1 is SGHTA and CDR2 FQGTGA. The CDR3 sequence: CASSFSGAATDTQYF. CDR3 DNA sequence: TGTGCCAGCAGCTTCAGCGGGGCGGCCACAGATACGCAGTATTTT.